This entry lists 13 T cell receptor beta chains sequenced from one sample in a study of CXCR3-negative and CXCR3-positive naive CD8 T cells. 5' RACE that incorporated UMI labels was used to prepare the TRB cDNA libraries. TCRdb reanalyzed the 5' RACE reads, giving one entry per CDR3 protein sequence and no DNA. The sample's table shows 55,000 to 70,000 distinct CDR3 sequences. Specimen: memory CD8+ T cells from blood. All receptors derive from a human donor in good health. Some clones in this sample may be carry-over from other donors' samples.

The chain uses TRBV7-6 and TRBJ1-1. CDR3 length: 15 residues. The germline V gene has CDR1 SGHVS and CDR2 FNYEAQ. The CDR3 is CASSLGDGPYTEAFF. Full variable domain (outside the CDR3, taken from reference TRBV7-6 and TRBJ1-1): GAGVSQSPRYKVTKRGQDVALRCDPISGHVSLYWYRQALGQGPEFLTYFNYEAQQDKSGLPNDRFSAERPEGSISTLTIQRTEQRDSAMYRCASSLGDGPYTEAFFGQGTRLTVV.

By frequency, this clonotype is medium-sized. This chain joins TRBV11-2 and TRBJ2-3. Germline loops: CDR1 SGHAT, CDR2 FQNNGV. CDR3 length: 15 residues. Here the CDR3 reads CASSLEGNPSDTQYF.

The chain combines TRBV6-2 or TRBV6-3 with TRBJ2-1; without DNA, the TCRdb call of TRBD2 cannot be checked. CDR1 and CDR2 (germline): MNHEY, SVGEGT. The CDR3 is 19 amino acids. The CDR3 region is CASTGIEGSEFGGVNEQFF.

The chain uses TRBV4-3 and TRBJ2-6. Germline CDR1 and CDR2: LGHNA and YSLEER. The CDR3 loop spans 16 amino acids. The CDR3 here is CASSQEYGSGANVLTF.

The chain employs TRBV6-2 or TRBV6-3 and TRBJ1-1; TCRdb gives TRBD1 as the D gene, but with no DNA this cannot be confirmed. There are 16 residues in the CDR3. CDR1 is MNHEY and CDR2 is SVGEGT in the germline V gene. CDR3 loop: CASSYSIFGTVTEAFF.

The V gene is TRBV25-1, the J gene TRBJ1-2. There are 13 residues in the CDR3. The V gene's germline CDR1 is MGHDK and CDR2 SYGVNS. The CDR3 spells CASTAGGNYGYTF.

The chain carries TRBV6-1 and TRBJ2-1; as DNA is missing, the TRBD2 call by TCRdb cannot be tested. Germline V gives CDR1 MNHNS, CDR2 SASEGT. The CDR3 consists of 15 residues. This CDR3 is CASSEELAEYNEQFF.

The chain recombines TRBV4-2 with TRBJ1-6; lacking DNA, the TRBD1 call made by TCRdb goes unchecked. Germline V lookup: CDR1 LGHNA, CDR2 YNFKEQ. This CDR3 is built from 16 residues. CDR3 loop: CAGSHPTGSENSRLHF.

The chain uses TRBV4-2 and TRBJ1-1; there is no DNA to check the TCRdb D call of TRBD1. Germline loops: CDR1 LGHNA, CDR2 YNFKEQ. This CDR3 has 15 residues. The CDR3 sequence: CASSQEGQGVTEAFF.

The J gene is TRBJ2-3, the V gene TRBV2; TCRdb reports TRBD2, a call that lacks DNA to check it against. Germline-derived CDR1 and CDR2 are SNHLY and FYNNEI. The CDR3 totals 18 residues. The CDR3 loop is CASSPLAGESGAADTQYF.

The chain has TRBV29-1 and TRBJ1-5; checking the TCRdb D call of TRBD1 is not possible without DNA. The CDR3 is made up of 14 amino acids. CDR1 SQVTM and CDR2 ANQGSEA come from the germline V gene. The CDR3 region is CSVAGSGGNQPQHF.

This chain uses TRBV29-1 with TRBJ2-7; checking the TCRdb D call of TRBD2 is not possible without DNA. The CDR3 runs 15 residues. Germline V gives CDR1 SQVTM, CDR2 ANQGSEA. The CDR3 region is CSVEDPSGGWREQYF.

The chain has TRBV9 and TRBJ2-1; the D call from TCRdb, TRBD2, cannot be confirmed without DNA. CDR3 length: 15 residues. Germline assignment: CDR1 SGDLS and CDR2 YYNGEE. The CDR3: CASSPAAGVYNEQFF.